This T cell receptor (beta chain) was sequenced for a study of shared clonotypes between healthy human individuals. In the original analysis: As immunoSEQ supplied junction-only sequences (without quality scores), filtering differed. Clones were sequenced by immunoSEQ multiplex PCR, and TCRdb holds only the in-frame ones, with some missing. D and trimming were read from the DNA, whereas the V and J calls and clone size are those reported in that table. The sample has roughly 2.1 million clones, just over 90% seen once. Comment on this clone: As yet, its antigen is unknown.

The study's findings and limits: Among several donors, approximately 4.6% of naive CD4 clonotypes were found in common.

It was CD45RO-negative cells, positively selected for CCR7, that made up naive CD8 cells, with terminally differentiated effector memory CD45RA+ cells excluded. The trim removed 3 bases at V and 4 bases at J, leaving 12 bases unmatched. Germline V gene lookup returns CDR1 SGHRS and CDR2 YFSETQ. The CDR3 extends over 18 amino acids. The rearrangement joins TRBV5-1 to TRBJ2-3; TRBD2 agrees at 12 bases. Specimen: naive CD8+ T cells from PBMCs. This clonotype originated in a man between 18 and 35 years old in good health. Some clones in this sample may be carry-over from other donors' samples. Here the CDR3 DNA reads TGCGCCAGCAGCTCGAAACCCAGACTAGCGGGAGCGTCAGATACGCAGTATTTT. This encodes CASSSKPRLAGASDTQYF.